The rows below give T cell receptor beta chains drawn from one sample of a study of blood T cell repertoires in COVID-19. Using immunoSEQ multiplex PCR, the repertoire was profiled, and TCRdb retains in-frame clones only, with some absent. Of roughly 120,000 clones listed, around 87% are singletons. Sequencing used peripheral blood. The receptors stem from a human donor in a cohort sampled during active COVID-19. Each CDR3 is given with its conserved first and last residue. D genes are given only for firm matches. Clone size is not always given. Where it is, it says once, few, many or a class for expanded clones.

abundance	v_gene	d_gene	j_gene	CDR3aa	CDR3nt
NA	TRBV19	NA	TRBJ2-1	CASSPEVFVLATNEQFF	TGTGCCAGTAGTCCCGAAGTTTTCGTTTTAGCGACCAATGAGCAGTTCTTC
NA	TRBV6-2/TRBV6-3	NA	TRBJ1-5	CASSGQHNQPQHF	TGTGCCAGCAGCGGACAGCACAATCAGCCCCAGCATTTT
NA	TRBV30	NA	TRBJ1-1	CAWSRGISEAFF	TGTGCCTGGAGTCGGGGTATCTCTGAAGCTTTCTTT
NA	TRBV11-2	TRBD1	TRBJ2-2	CASSQRQGRTGELFF	TGTGCCAGCAGCCAGCGACAGGGAAGGACCGGGGAGCTGTTTTTT
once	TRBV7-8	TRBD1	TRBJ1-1	CASSFRDRFLEAFF	TGTGCCAGCAGCTTCCGGGACAGGTTTTTAGAAGCTTTCTTT
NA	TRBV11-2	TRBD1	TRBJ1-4	CASSPRGTGGEKLFF	TGTGCCAGCAGCCCCAGGGGGACAGGGGGCGAAAAACTGTTTTTT
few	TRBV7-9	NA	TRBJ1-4	CASSWQGDEKLFF	TGTGCCAGCAGCTGGCAGGGTGATGAAAAACTGTTTTTT
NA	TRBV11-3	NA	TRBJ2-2	CASSLDVITGELFF	TGTGCCAGCAGCTTAGATGTCATCACCGGGGAGCTGTTTTTT
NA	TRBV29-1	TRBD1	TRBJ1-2	CSVEDRGRDGYTF	TGCAGCGTTGAAGACAGGGGGCGCGATGGCTACACCTTC
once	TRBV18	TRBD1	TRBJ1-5	CASSPGQGYGQPQHF	TGTGCCAGCTCGCCGGGACAGGGCTATGGGCAGCCCCAGCATTTT
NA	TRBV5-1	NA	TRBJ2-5	CASSFEARFETQYF	TGCGCCAGCAGCTTTGAAGCCCGGTTTGAGACCCAGTACTTC
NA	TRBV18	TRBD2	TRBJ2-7	CASSKTSGETYEQYF	TGTGCCAGCTCAAAGACTAGCGGGGAGACCTACGAGCAGTACTTC
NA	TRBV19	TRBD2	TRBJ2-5	CASSITLGAGTSRETQYF	TGTGCCAGTAGTATAACCCTAGGAGCGGGAACCTCCCGCGAGACCCAGTACTTC
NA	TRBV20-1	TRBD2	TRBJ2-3	CSASLREGGTDTQYF	TGCAGTGCTAGTTTACGGGAGGGAGGCACAGATACGCAGTATTTT
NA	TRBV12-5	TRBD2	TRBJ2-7	CASGRGGGEQYF	TGTGCTAGTGGCCGGGGGGGAGGCGAGCAGTACTTC
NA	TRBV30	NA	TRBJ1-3	CAWSPGGGDGNTIYF	TGTGCCTGGAGTCCCGGGGGAGGGGATGGAAACACCATATATTTT
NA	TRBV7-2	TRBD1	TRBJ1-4	CASSPLGQGAGEKLFF	TGTGCCAGCAGCCCGCTGGGACAGGGGGCGGGTGAAAAACTGTTTTTT
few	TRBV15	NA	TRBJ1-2	CATSRAGINGYTF	TGTGCCACCAGCAGAGCAGGGATCAATGGCTACACCTTC
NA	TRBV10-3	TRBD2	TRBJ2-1	CAISAPSGPYNEQFF	TGTGCCATCAGTGCTCCTAGCGGACCCTACAATGAGCAGTTCTTC
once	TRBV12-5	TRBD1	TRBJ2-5	CASGLGAPTGGETQYF	TGTGCTAGTGGTTTGGGGGCCCCTACAGGGGGAGAGACCCAGTACTTC
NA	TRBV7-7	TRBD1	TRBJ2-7	CASSFRRVDRPYEQYF	TGTGCCAGCAGCTTTCGCCGCGTGGACAGGCCCTACGAGCAGTACTTC
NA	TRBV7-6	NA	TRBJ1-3	CASSLAQGSRSGNTIYF	TGTGCCAGCAGCTTAGCGCAGGGGTCCCGATCGGGAAACACCATATATTTT
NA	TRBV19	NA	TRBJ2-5	CATSLSGRETQYF	TGTGCCACCTCGTTGAGTGGGAGAGAGACCCAGTACTTC
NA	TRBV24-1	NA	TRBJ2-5	CATSDLTDQETQYF	TGTGCCACCAGTGATTTGACAGACCAAGAGACCCAGTACTTC
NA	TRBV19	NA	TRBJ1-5	CASTIRSPNQPQHF	TGTGCCAGTACCATTAGGAGTCCTAATCAGCCCCAGCATTTT
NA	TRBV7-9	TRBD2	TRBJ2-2	CASSLPTSGGASTGELFF	TGTGCCAGCAGCTTACCGACTAGCGGGGGGGCCAGCACCGGGGAGCTGTTTTTT
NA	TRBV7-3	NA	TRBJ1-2	CASSLTPGGEAAYGYTF	TGTGCCAGCAGCTTAACCCCGGGGGGGGAGGCGGCCTATGGCTACACCTTC
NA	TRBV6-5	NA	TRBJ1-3	CASRETANSGNTIYF	TGTGCCAGCAGAGAGACAGCCAACTCTGGAAACACCATATATTTT
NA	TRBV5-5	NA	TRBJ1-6	CASSLDAARAYNSPLHF	TGTGCCAGCAGCTTGGACGCCGCCAGGGCATATAATTCACCCCTCCACTTT
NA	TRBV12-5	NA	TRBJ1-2	CASGLAGQGLVYGYTF	TGTGCTAGTGGTTTGGCCGGGCAGGGACTAGTCTATGGCTACACCTTC
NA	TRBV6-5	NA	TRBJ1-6	CASSYSAGLKNSPLHF	TGTGCCAGCAGTTATTCGGCAGGGCTTAAAAATTCACCCCTCCACTTT
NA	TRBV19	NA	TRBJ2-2	CASSTSLAANTGELFF	TGTGCCAGTAGTACGTCACTAGCCGCCAACACCGGGGAGCTGTTTTTT
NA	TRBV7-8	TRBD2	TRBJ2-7	CASRSLAGGFPGEQYF	TGTGCCAGCAGATCACTAGCGGGGGGCTTCCCTGGAGAGCAGTACTTC
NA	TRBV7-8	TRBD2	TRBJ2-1	CASSLASSGGYNEQFF	TGTGCCAGCAGCTTAGCGTCCAGCGGGGGATACAATGAGCAGTTCTTC
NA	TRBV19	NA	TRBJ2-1	CASHSPIGNEQFF	TGTGCCAGCCACAGCCCGATCGGCAATGAGCAGTTCTTC
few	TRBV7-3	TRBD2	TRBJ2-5	CASSPSGVEETQYF	TGTGCCAGCAGCCCCAGCGGGGTAGAAGAGACCCAGTACTTC
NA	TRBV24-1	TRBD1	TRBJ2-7	CATSGDRVNEQYF	TGTGCCACCAGTGGGGACAGGGTTAACGAGCAGTACTTC
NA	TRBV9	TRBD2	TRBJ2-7	CASSVGPGGLAGNLVESTYEQYF	TGTGCCAGCAGCGTAGGTCCGGGAGGGCTAGCGGGGAATCTCGTTGAGTCAACCTACGAGCAGTACTTC
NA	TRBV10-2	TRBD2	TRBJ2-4	CASSRPWLAGVGVDKNIQYF	TGCGCCAGCAGTCGCCCCTGGCTAGCGGGAGTGGGAGTTGACAAAAACATTCAGTACTTC
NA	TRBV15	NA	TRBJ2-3	CATSLTSSSQVWGADTQYF	TGTGCCACCAGCCTTACCTCCAGTTCACAGGTGTGGGGTGCGGATACGCAGTATTTT
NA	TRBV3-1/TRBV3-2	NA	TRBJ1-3	CASSPRLNSGNTIYF	TGTGCCAGCAGCCCCCGACTCAACTCTGGAAACACCATATATTTT
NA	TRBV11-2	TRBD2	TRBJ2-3	CASSPRGRGGRADTQYF	TGTGCCAGCAGCCCCCGGGGGCGGGGGGGCAGGGCAGATACGCAGTATTTT
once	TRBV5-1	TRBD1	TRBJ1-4	CASSRQGPGANEKLFF	TGCGCCAGCAGCCGACAGGGGCCCGGGGCTAATGAAAAACTGTTTTTT
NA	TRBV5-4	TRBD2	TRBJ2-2	CASSFSGRRAGELFF	TGTGCCAGCAGCTTTAGCGGGAGAAGGGCCGGGGAGCTGTTTTTT
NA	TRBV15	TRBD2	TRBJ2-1	CATSKNRLAGGPNEQFF	TGTGCCACCAGCAAAAACCGACTAGCGGGGGGGCCCAATGAGCAGTTCTTC